A single T cell receptor (beta chain) is shown here with its context. This specimen comes from a study of blood T cell repertoires in COVID-19. Whole-study context: Samples taken during acute and convalescent COVID-19 were collected in the United States, Italy and Spain. T cells, B-cell-depleted T cells, or PBMCs provided the cDNA or gDNA that served as material.

In the authors' workflow: Reference gene primer amplification yielded estimated nucleated cell counts. This table comes from immunoSEQ multiplex PCR, and its TCRdb copy is limited to in-frame clones, with some not included. Clone size and V and J calls were adopted from that table, with D and trimming inferred from the DNA. Among about 220,000 clones, about 85% were seen once, and the ten largest hold roughly 2.8%. This CDR3 is 12 amino acids long. The germline V and J ends were trimmed by 5 bases and 3 bases, with 5 bases remaining between them. Germline V gene lookup returns CDR1 SNHLY and CDR2 FYNNEI.

Sequenced material: peripheral blood. The TCR comes from a man aged 50-59 years who had recovered from COVID-19. This chain links TRBV2 with TRBJ2-1; D remains ambiguous. The CDR3 DNA is TGTGCCAGCAGTTACTTCTACAATGAGCAGTTCTTC. Translated: CASSYFYNEQFF.